This paragraph covers one T cell receptor beta chain sequence. The antigen it binds to is not known. Base qualities are not provided; no much larger clone lies one nucleotide away. This entry comes from a study of CD8 T cells in Susac syndrome (dated by TCRdb to the late 2010s). Background on the whole study: Repertoire sequencing was used to test whether CD8+ T cell activation and differentiation in Susac syndrome was antigen driven. The study compared CD8+ T cell repertoire clonality among 12 healthy donors, about 14 Susac syndrome patients and fewer than 19 multiple sclerosis patients. What the study reported, not specific to this receptor: The number of individuals in the TCR sequencing and HLA analysis was acknowledged as relatively small.

RNA was extracted with the RNeasy kit and 0.5 to 1 ug was reverse transcribed using random hexamers. The immunoSEQ multiplex PCR assay, which covers 54 Vbeta and 13 Jbeta segments, was used to amplify TCR beta CDR3 regions. PCR amplification bias was corrected using a synthetic template baseline for primer optimization and computational correction. As for the original processing: Reads were annotated to V, D and J genes according to IMGT and were analyzed with immunoSEQ Analyzer, with only productive sequences retained. Clonality was calculated as one minus the Shannon entropy normalized by log2 of the number of productive unique sequences. For each patient and control, public and private clones were evaluated within the 100 most prevalent clones. Clones were defined as Susac-specific when absent from the healthy and MS cohorts, from approximately 1,100 published viral clones and from other ImmuneACCESS disease sequences. The public reads were reanalyzed by TCRdb: fastp trimming at Q25, MiXCR alignment, in-frame beta chains only. Entries that share a CDR3 protein sequence are merged under the most common genes and DNA. TCRdb, not the original authors, processed these V and J calls. The table for this sample lists roughly 400,000 distinct CDR3 sequences; around 85% of them were counted only once. The ten top clones hold 0.12% of the sample.

Peripheral blood CD8+ and CD4+ T cells from healthy donors, Susac syndrome patients and multiple sclerosis patients were profiled by high-throughput TCR beta sequencing. Treatment-naive patients with stable or active relapsing-remitting disease fulfilling revised McDonald criteria were used as multiple sclerosis controls. Bulk CD8+ and CD4+ T cells were purified magnetically by negative isolation, whereas CD8+ TEMRA cells were enriched by FACS. Blood was drawn into EDTA tubes, processed within 24 hours, and PBMCs were isolated by density gradient centrifugation. PBMCs intended for TCR sequencing were frozen in liquid nitrogen and were later thawed in a 37 degrees C water bath. The sorted or isolated CD4+, CD8+ and CD8+ TEMRA cells reached a purity of at least 90%. The source is a human donor with multiple sclerosis. Sequenced material: CD8+ T cells from PBMCs.

The nucleotide sequence reads TGTGCCAGCAGCTTAGGAGTTGGAGGCGAGTTTACGAACACAGATACGCAGTATTTT. Its product reads: CASSLGVGGEFTNTDTQYF. The sequence is built from TRBV13 and TRBJ2-3, with TRBD2 tentatively as D gene (5 bases match). From the cysteine through the phenylalanine, the CDR3 covers 19 amino acids. Left in the record is the CDR3 DNA by itself, 57 bases read in frame from the first base. Reading the germline V gene (reference sequence) gives CDR1 PRHDT and CDR2 FYEKMQ. At the junction V is shortened by 0 bases and J by 2 bases, with 21 bases in between.